What follows describes a single TCR beta chain. What it binds is not known. The data originate from a study of T cell responses to AZD1222 COVID-19 vaccine. General study findings and limits: Clonal diversity was possibly underestimated, and the donors were mostly white British, with more females. No repertoire was sampled before or during the peak T cell response, only after it. Along spike, vaccine-associated CD4 TCRs were found throughout, with dominance at 160-218 and 743-854.

V was pared by 8 bases and J by 9 bases, with 14 bases between. The CDR3 extends over 12 amino acids. Per germline, CDR1 SGHVS and CDR2 FQNEAQ. Profiled with immunoSEQ multiplex PCR; TCRdb holds only in-frame clones, not every one. The repertoire holds 150,000 to 200,000 clones, with 87% as singletons. V and J are TRBV7-8 and TRBJ1-5; D perhaps matches TRBD1 (5 bases). This clonotype originated in an adult in good health. The starting material was peripheral blood, obtained on day 0 of AZD1222 vaccination. CDR3 residues: CASVGETGPQHF. As DNA, the CDR3 is TGTGCCAGCGTCGGAGAAACAGGGCCCCAGCATTTT. Looking up the rest from reference TRBV7-8 and TRBJ1-5 gives the full variable domain: GAGVSQSPRYKVAKRGQDVALRCDPISGHVSLFWYQQALGQGPEFLTYFQNEAQLDKSGLPSDRFFAERPEGSVSTLKIQRTQQEDSAVYLCASVGETGPQHFGDGTRLSIL.